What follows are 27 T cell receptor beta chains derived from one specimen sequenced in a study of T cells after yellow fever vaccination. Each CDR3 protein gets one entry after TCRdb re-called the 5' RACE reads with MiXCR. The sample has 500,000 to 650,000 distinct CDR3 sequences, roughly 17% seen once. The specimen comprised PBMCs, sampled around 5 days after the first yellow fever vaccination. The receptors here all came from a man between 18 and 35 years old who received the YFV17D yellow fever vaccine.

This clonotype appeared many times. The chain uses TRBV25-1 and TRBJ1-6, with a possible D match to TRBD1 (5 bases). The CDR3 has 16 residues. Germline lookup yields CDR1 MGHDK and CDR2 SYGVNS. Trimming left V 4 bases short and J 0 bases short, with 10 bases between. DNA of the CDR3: TGTGCCAGCAGTGCCCAGGGAAGCTCCTATAATTCACCCCTCCACTTT. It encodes CASSAQGSSYNSPLHF. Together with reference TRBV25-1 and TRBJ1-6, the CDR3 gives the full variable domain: EADIYQTPRYLVIGTGKKITLECSQTMGHDKMYWYQQDPGMELHLIHYSYGVNSTEKGDLSSESTVSRIRTEHFPLTLESARPSHTSQYLCASSAQGSSYNSPLHFGNGTRLTVT.

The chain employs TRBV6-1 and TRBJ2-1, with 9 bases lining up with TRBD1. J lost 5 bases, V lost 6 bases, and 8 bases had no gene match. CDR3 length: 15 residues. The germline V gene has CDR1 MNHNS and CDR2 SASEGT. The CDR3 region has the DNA TGTGCCAGCAGCCGAACGGGACAGGGTAACAATGAGCAGTTCTTC. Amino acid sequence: CASSRTGQGNNEQFF.

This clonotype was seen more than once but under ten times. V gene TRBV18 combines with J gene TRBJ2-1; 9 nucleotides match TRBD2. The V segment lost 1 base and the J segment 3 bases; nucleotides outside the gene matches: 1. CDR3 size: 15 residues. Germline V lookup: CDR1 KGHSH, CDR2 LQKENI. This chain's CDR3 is CASSPQRGDYNEQFF. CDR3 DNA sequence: TGTGCCAGCTCACCACAGCGGGGGGACTACAATGAGCAGTTCTTC.

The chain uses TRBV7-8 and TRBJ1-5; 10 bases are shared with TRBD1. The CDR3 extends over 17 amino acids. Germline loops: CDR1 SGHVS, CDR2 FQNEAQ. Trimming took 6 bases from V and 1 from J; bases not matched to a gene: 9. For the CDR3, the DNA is TGTGCCAGCAGTTCAAAAAGACAGGGGGCAAGCAATCAGCCCCAGCATTTT. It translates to CASSSKRQGASNQPQHF.

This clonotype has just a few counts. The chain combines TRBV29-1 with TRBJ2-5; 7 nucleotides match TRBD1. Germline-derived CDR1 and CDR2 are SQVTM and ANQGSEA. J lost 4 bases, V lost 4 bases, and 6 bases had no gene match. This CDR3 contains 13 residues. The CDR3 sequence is CSVVPRDRETQYF. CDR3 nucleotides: TGCAGCGTTGTTCCCCGGGACAGAGAGACCCAGTACTTC.

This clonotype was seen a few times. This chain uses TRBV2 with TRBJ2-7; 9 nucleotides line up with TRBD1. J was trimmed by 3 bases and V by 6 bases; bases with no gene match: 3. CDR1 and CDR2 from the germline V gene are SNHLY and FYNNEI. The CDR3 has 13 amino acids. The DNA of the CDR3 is TGTGCCAGCAGGTGGGACAGGGACTACGAGCAGTACGTC. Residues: CASRWDRDYEQYV.

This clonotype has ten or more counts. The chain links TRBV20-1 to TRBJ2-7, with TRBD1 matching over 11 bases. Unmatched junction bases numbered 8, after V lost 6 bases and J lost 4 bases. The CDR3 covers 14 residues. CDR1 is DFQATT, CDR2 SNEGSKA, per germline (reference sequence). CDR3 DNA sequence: TGCAGTGCCCCCCGGGGACAGGGGGGTTACGAGCAGTACGTC. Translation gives CSAPRGQGGYEQYV.

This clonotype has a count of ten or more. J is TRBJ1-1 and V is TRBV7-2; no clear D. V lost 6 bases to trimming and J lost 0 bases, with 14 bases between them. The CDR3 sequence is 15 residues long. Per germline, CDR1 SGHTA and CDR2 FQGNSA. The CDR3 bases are TGTGCCAGCAGACTACACGGCGCCATGAACACTGAAGCTTTCTTT. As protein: CASRLHGAMNTEAFF. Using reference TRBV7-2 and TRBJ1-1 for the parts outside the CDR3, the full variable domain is GAGVSQSPSNKVTEKGKDVELRCDPISGHTALYWYRQSLGQGLEFLIYFQGNSAPDKSGLPSDRFSAERTGGSVSTLTIQRTQQEDSAVYLCASRLHGAMNTEAFFGQGTRLTVV.

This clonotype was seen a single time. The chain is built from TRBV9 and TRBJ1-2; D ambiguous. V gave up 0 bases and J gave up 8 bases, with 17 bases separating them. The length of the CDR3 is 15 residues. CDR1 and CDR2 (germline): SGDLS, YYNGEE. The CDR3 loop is CASSVDSMGWIGYTF. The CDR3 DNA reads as TGTGCCAGCAGCGTAGATTCGATGGGCTGGATCGGCTACACCTTC.

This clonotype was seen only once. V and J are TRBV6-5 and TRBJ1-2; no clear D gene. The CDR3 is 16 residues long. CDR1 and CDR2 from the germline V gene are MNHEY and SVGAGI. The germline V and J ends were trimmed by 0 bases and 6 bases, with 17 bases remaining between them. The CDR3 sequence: CASSYSDPGKKHGYTF. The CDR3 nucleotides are TGTGCCAGCAGTTACTCGGATCCGGGAAAAAAACATGGCTACACCTTC.

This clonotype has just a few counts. For the CDR3, the DNA is TGTGCCAGCACCTTAGGACAGGGGGCTATACCCCTCCACTTT. As protein: CASTLGQGAIPLHF. This chain uses TRBV5-5 with TRBJ1-6; 11 positions agree with TRBD1. CDR3 length: 14 residues. The germline V gene encodes CDR1 SGHKS and CDR2 YYEKEE (reference sequence). J was trimmed by 12 bases and V by 6 bases; bases with no gene match: 8.

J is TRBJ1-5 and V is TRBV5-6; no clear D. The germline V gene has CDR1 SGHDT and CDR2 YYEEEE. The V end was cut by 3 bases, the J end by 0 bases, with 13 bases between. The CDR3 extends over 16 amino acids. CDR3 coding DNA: TGTGCCAGCAGCTCTTTACAAGGACCTAGCAATCAGCCCCAGCATTTT. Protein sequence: CASSSLQGPSNQPQHF.

As DNA, the CDR3 is TGTGCCAGCAGCCCAAGTCCGACAGACTCGGGGCAGCCCCAGCATTTT. Protein product: CASSPSPTDSGQPQHF. The rearrangement links TRBV6-1 to TRBJ1-5; D may be TRBD1 (5 bases). V was pared by 6 bases and J by 7 bases, with 22 bases between. CDR1 and CDR2 (germline): MNHNS, SASEGT. The CDR3 runs 16 residues.

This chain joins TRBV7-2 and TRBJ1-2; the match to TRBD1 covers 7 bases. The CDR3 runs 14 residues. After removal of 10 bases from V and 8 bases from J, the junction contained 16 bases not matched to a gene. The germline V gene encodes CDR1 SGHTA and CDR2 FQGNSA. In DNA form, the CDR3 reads TGTGCCACCTACAGGGCGCGACAGGGAAGGGGCTACACCTTC. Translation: CATYRARQGRGYTF.

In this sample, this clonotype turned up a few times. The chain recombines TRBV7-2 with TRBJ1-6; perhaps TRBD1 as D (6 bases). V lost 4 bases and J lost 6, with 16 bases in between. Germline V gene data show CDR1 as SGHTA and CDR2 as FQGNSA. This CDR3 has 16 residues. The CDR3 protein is CASSSIPQGGNSPLHF. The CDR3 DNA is TGTGCCAGCAGCTCTATCCCACAGGGCGGTAATTCACCCCTCCACTTT.

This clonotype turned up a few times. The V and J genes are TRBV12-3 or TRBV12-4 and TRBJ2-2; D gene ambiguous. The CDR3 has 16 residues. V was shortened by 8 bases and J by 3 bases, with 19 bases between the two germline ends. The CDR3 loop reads CASYNPLASDTGELFF. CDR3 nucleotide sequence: TGTGCCAGCTATAACCCCCTCGCCAGCGACACCGGGGAGCTGTTTTTT.

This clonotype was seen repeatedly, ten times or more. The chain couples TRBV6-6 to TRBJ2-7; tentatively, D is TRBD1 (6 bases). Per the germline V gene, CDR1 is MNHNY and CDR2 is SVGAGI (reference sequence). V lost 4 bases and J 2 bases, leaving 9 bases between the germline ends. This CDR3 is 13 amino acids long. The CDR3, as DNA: TGTGCCAGCAGTTTAGGACAGACCTACGAGCAGTACGTC. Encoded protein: CASSLGQTYEQYV.

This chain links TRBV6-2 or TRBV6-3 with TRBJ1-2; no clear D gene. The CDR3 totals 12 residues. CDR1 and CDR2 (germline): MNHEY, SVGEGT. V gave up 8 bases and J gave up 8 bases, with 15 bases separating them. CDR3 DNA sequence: TGTGCCAGCGGACGGTCGACCAGGGGCTACACCTTC. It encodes CASGRSTRGYTF.

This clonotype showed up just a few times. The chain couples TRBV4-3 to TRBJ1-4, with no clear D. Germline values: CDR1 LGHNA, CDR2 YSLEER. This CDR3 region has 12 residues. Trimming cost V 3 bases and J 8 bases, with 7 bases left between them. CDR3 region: CASSHSFEKLFF. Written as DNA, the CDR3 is TGCGCCAGCAGCCACTCCTTCGAAAAACTGTTTTTT.

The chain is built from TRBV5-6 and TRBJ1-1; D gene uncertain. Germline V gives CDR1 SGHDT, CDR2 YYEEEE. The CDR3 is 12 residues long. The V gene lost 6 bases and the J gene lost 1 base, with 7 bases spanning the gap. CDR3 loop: CASTSPNTEAFF. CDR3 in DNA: TGTGCCAGCACCTCACCGAACACTGAAGCTTTCTTT.

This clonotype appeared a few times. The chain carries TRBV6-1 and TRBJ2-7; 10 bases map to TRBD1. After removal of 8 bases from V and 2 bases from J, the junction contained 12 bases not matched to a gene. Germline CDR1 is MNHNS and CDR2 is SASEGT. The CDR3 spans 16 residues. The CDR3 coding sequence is TGTGCCAGCGGGAGACCGGACAGGGGGGTACCCTACGAGCAGTACGTC. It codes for CASGRPDRGVPYEQYV.

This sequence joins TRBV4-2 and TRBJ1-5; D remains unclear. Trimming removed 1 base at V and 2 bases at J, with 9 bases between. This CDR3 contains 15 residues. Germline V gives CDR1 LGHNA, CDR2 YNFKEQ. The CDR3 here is CASSQVGPGNQPQHF. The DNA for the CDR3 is TGTGCCAGCAGCCAAGTTGGACCGGGCAATCAGCCCCAGCATTTT.

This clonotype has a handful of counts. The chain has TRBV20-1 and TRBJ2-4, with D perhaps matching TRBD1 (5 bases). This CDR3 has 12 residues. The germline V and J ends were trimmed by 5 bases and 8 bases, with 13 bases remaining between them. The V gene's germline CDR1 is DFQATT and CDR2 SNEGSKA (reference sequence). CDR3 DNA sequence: TGCAGTGCTGGTCTAGGCAGGGACATTCAGTACTTC. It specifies CSAGLGRDIQYF.

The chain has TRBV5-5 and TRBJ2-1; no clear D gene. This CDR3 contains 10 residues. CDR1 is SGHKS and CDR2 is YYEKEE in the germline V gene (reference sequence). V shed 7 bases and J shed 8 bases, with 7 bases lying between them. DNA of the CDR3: TGTGCCAGCGTTTCCCATGAGCAGTTCTTC. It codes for CASVSHEQFF.

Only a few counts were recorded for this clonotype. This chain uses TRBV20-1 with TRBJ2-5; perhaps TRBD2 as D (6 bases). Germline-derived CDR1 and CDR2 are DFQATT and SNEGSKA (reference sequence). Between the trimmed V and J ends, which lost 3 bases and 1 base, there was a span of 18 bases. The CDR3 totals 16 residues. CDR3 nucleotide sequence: TGCAGTGCTAGCCTCCCGTGGGGGGTTACCCAAGAGACCCAGTACTTC. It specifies CSASLPWGVTQETQYF.

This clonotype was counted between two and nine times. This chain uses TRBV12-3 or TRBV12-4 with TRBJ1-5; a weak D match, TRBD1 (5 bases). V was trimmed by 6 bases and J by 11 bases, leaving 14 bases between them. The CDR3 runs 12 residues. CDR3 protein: CASSPVGGTQHF. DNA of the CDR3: TGTGCCAGCAGCCCCGTCGGGGGAACCCAGCATTTT.

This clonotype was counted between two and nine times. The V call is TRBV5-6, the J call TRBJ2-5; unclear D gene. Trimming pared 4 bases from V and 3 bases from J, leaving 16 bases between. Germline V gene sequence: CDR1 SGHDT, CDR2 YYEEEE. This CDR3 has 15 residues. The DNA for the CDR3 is TGTGCCAGCAGCCTAAACTTATTGCATAAAGAGACCCAGTACTTC. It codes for CASSLNLLHKETQYF.